This T cell receptor (beta chain) was captured in a study of blood T cell repertoires in COVID-19. Study-wide background: The United States, Italy and Spain provided the acute and convalescent COVID-19 samples.

The germline CDR1 and CDR2 sequences are LNHDA and SQIVND (reference sequence). The CDR3 covers 14 residues. J lost 8 bases, V lost 4 bases, and 10 bases had no gene match. Original processing notes: Cell counts per sample came from amplifying reference gene primers. Method: immunoSEQ multiplex PCR; TCRdb's copy keeps in-frame clones and lacks some. V and J calls and clone size are given by that table; D and trimming were obtained from the DNA. The table has under 250,000 clones, 80% to 85% seen once. The sequenced sample consisted of peripheral blood. The chain couples TRBV19 to TRBJ1-1; 7 nucleotides agree with TRBD1. The sequence derives from a woman aged 60 to 75 with acute or convalescent COVID-19. This CDR3 is CASSRRNRQGEAFF. DNA of the CDR3: TGTGCCAGTAGTAGGAGAAACAGACAGGGAGAAGCTTTCTTT.